What follows is one T cell receptor beta chain and its context. As yet, its antigen is unknown. This specimen belongs to a study of naive and memory T cell subsets. General study points: Each distinct alpha or beta sequence counts as one clonotype. Gini index rose across naive, CM, EM and EMRA in CD4 and CD8.

The beta constant-region primer was an equimolar mix of two oligonucleotides covering TRBC1 and TRBC2. Nested alpha and beta constant-region primers with the SP2 primer drove four PCR rounds on ligated cDNA. The cDNA 3' end received a ligated single-stranded oligonucleotide carrying the SP2 primer and a 12-nucleotide UMI. Via MiXCR, TCRdb re-called the UMI-ligation and nested PCR reads, giving one row per CDR3 protein. This sample has some 30,000 distinct CDR3 sequences, with roughly 18% found just once. With 0 bases removed from V and 4 bases from J, the gap between germline ends came to 9 bases. Germline V gene lookup returns CDR1 MDHEN and CDR2 SYDVKM. The CDR3 is made up of 15 amino acids.

The chain joins TRBV28 to TRBJ1-4; TRBD1 is a possible D gene (5 bases). The sample taken for sequencing was effector memory CD4+ T cells from blood. This sample's subset: effector memory, CD45RA- CD27-. This TCR was sampled from a human donor in good health. For the CDR3, the DNA is TGTGCCAGCAGTTTATGGCAGGGTGGTAATGAAAAACTGTTTTTT. Amino acid sequence: CASSLWQGGNEKLFF.